This note documents a single T cell receptor (beta chain) sequence. In the original analysis: Using reference gene primer amplification, nucleated cell counts were estimated. The table came from immunoSEQ multiplex PCR; TCRdb's copy has only in-frame clones and leaves some out. V, J and clone size reflect that table, while D and trimming were determined from the DNA. The sample lists more than 300,000 clones, around four fifths occurring once. The record originates from a study of blood T cell repertoires in COVID-19. In the study overall: Acute and convalescent COVID-19 specimens originated in the United States, Italy and Spain. T cells, B-cell-depleted T cells, or PBMCs supplied cDNA or gDNA.

This CDR3 comprises 15 residues. The V end lost 0 bases, the J end lost 7 bases, and 14 bases lay between the germline ends. Germline V gene data show CDR1 as SGHDT and CDR2 as YYEEEE. The specimen was peripheral blood. V gene TRBV5-6 combines with J gene TRBJ1-5; D may be TRBD1 (5 bases). This receptor was obtained from a woman between 45 and 65 years old with acute or convalescent COVID-19. This chain's CDR3 is CASSLGGGIPQPQHF. Written as DNA, the CDR3 is TGTGCCAGCAGCTTGGGCGGGGGAATCCCCCAGCCCCAGCATTTT.